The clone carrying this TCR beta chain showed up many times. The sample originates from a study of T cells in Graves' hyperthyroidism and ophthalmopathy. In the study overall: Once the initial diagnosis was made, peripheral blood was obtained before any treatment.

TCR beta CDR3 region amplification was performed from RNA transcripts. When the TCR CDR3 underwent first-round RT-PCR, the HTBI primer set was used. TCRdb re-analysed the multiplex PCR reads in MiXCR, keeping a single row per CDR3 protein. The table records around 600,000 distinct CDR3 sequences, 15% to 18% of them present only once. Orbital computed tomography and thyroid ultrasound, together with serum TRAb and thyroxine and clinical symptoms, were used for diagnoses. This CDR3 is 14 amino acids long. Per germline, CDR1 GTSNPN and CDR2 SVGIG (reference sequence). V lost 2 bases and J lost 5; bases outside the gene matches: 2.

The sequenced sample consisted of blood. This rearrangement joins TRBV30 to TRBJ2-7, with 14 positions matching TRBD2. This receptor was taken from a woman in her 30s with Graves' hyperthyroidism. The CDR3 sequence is CAWSQGLAGDEQYF. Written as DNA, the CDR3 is TGTGCCTGGAGTCAGGGACTAGCGGGAGACGAGCAGTACTTC. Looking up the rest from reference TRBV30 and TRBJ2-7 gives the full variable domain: SQTIHQWPATLVQPVGSPLSLECTVEGTSNPNLYWYRQAAGRGLQLLFYSVGIGQISSEVPQNLSASRPQDRQFILSSKKLLLSDSGFYLCAWSQGLAGDEQYFGPGTRLTVT.